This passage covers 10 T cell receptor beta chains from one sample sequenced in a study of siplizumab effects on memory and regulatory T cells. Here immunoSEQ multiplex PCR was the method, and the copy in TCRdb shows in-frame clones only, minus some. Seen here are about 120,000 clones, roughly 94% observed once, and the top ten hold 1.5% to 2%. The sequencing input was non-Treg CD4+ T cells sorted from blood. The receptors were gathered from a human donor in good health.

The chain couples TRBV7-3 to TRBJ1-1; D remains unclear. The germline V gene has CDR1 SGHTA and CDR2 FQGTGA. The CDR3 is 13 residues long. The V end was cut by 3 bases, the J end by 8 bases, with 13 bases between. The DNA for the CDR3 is TGTGCCAGCAGCTTTTTTCTCGAGGGAGAAGCTTTCTTT. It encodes CASSFFLEGEAFF.

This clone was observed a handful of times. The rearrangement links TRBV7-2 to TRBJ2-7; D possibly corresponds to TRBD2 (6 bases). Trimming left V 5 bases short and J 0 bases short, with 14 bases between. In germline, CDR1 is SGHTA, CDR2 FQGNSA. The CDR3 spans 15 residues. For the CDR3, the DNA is TGTGCCAGCAGCGGTCTGGCGGGGAGCTCCTACGAGCAGTACTTC. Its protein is CASSGLAGSSYEQYF.

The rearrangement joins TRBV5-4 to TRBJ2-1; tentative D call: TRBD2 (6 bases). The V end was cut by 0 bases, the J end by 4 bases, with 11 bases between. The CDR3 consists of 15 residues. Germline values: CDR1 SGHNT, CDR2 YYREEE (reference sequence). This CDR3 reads CASSLARLGYNEQFF. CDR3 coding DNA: TGTGCCAGCAGCTTGGCGAGACTAGGATACAATGAGCAGTTCTTC.

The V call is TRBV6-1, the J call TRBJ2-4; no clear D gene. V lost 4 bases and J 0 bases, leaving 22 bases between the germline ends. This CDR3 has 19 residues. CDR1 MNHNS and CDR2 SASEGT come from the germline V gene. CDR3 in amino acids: CASSGIVAFSLLAKNIQYF. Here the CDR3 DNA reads TGTGCCAGCAGTGGGATCGTAGCTTTCTCCTTACTAGCCAAAAACATTCAGTACTTC.

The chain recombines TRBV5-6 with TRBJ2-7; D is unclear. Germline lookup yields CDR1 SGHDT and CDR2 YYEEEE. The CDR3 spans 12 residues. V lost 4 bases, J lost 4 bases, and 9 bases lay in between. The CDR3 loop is CASSRIEYEQYF. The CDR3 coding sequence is TGTGCCAGCAGCCGGATCGAATACGAGCAGTACTTC.

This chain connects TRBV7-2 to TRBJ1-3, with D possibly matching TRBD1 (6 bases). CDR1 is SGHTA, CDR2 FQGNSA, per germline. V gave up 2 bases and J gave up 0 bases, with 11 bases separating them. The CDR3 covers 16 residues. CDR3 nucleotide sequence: TGTGCCAGCAGCTTACAGCAGGGGTACTCTGGAAACACCATATATTTT. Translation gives CASSLQQGYSGNTIYF.

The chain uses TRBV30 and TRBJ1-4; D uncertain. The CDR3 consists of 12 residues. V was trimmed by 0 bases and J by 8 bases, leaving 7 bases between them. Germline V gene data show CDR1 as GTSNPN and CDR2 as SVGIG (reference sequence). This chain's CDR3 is CAWSVIREKLFF. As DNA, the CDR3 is TGTGCCTGGAGTGTAATCCGAGAAAAACTGTTTTTT.

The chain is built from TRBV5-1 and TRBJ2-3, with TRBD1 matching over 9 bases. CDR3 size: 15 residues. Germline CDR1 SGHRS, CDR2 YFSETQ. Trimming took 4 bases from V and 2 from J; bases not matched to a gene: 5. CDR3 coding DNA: TGCGCCAGCAGCCAGGACAGGGGAGACACAGATACGCAGTATTTT. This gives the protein CASSQDRGDTDTQYF. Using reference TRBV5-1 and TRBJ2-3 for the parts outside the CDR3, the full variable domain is KAGVTQTPRYLIKTRGQQVTLSCSPISGHRSVSWYQQTPGQGLQFLFEYFSETQRNKGNFPGRFSGRQFSNSRSEMNVSTLELGDSALYLCASSQDRGDTDTQYFGPGTRLTVL.

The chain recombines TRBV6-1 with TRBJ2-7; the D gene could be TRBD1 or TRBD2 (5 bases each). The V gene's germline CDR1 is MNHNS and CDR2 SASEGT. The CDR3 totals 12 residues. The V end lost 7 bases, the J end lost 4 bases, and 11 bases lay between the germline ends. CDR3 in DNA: TGTGCCAGCACCGGGACCCTATACGAGCAGTACTTC. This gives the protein CASTGTLYEQYF.

As DNA, the CDR3 is TGTGCCAGCAGCGAGCGGGGCTACAATGAGCAGTTCTTC. The encoded protein is CASSERGYNEQFF. The chain combines TRBV2 with TRBJ2-1, with TRBD2 matching over 7 bases. Trimming cost V 6 bases and J 3 bases; bases outside gene matches: 2. This CDR3 is built from 13 residues. Germline V lookup: CDR1 SNHLY, CDR2 FYNNEI.